This TCR beta chain stems from a study of T cells after yellow fever vaccination. As for the study in general: Each low-cell-number fraction was prepared by means of SMART-Seq v4 Ultra Low Input. Findings and limits, study-wide: CD4 and CD8 compartments shared a small share of clonotypes, likely from convergent recombination. Subsequent to the booster, the majority of primary-vaccination clones reappeared (less than 97% CD4, 85% to 90% CD8).

About this clonotype itself: Its antigen is unknown.

A 5'RACE template-switching step, the method used to make TCR cDNA, added a universal primer site and UMIs. TCRdb called the 5' RACE reads again in MiXCR, with one record for every CDR3 protein. The table records 250,000 to 350,000 distinct CDR3 sequences, about 6.6% of them present only once. Germline assignment: CDR1 SGHTA and CDR2 FQGNSA. This CDR3 has 16 amino acids. V was pared by 5 bases and J by 2 bases, with 10 bases of the junction left unmatched. This sequence joins TRBV7-2 and TRBJ2-5; 8 bases align to TRBD1. Sequenced here: PBMCs, sampled roughly 45 days after the first yellow fever vaccination. The source is a man between 18 and 29 years old who received the YFV17D yellow fever vaccine. The CDR3 DNA is TGTGCCAGCAGCCTTGACAGGGGAACATTTCAAGAGACCCAGTACTTC. This gives the protein CASSLDRGTFQETQYF.